Listed below are T cell receptor beta chains from one sample, sequenced in a study of T cell changes during pregnancy in multiple sclerosis. Using immunoSEQ multiplex PCR, the repertoire was profiled, and TCRdb retains in-frame clones only, with some absent. Of 45,000 to 50,000 clones in the sample, around 94% were seen once. Specimen: CD4+ T cells from peripheral blood mononuclear cells, collected in the second trimester of pregnancy. The receptors shown here come from a female donor in good health, enrolled as a control in a pregnancy study. Each CDR3 is given with its conserved first and last residue. The order of the fields is J gene, V gene, clone size, D gene, CDR3 protein, CDR3 DNA. A D gene is named only where the DNA matches it firmly. Expanded clones are given a class, and other clones once, few, many or no size at all.

J gene: TRBJ1-1; V gene: TRBV6-5; clone size: NA; D gene: NA; CDR3 protein: CASRGTGRNTEAFF; CDR3 DNA: TGTGCCAGCAGGGGAACAGGGAGGAACACTGAAGCTTTCTTT
J gene: TRBJ1-3; V gene: TRBV30; clone size: NA; D gene: NA; CDR3 protein: CAWRPQGGGGNTIYF; CDR3 DNA: TGTGCCTGGAGACCCCAAGGGGGGGGCGGAAACACCATATATTTT
J gene: TRBJ1-2; V gene: TRBV11-2; clone size: NA; D gene: NA; CDR3 protein: CASSRGQFYGYTF; CDR3 DNA: TGTGCCAGCAGCCGCGGACAGTTCTATGGCTACACCTTC
J gene: TRBJ1-4; V gene: TRBV19; clone size: NA; D gene: NA; CDR3 protein: CASSITATNEKLFF; CDR3 DNA: TGTGCCAGTAGTATCACAGCAACTAATGAAAAACTGTTTTTT
J gene: TRBJ1-3; V gene: TRBV7-6; clone size: NA; D gene: NA; CDR3 protein: CASSLAWQGRPGNTIYF; CDR3 DNA: TGTGCCAGCAGCTTAGCGTGGCAGGGAAGACCTGGAAACACCATATATTTT
J gene: TRBJ1-1; V gene: TRBV5-6; clone size: NA; D gene: TRBD1; CDR3 protein: CASSPGTGDRNTEAFF; CDR3 DNA: TGTGCCAGCAGCCCTGGGACAGGGGACCGTAACACTGAAGCTTTCTTT
J gene: TRBJ2-7; V gene: TRBV2; clone size: NA; D gene: NA; CDR3 protein: CASSRVYEQYF; CDR3 DNA: TGTGCCAGCAGCAGGGTCTACGAGCAGTACTTC
J gene: TRBJ1-2; V gene: TRBV11-3; clone size: once; D gene: NA; CDR3 protein: CASSPNQVVGGYTF; CDR3 DNA: TGTGCCAGCAGCCCGAATCAGGTAGTTGGGGGCTACACCTTC
J gene: TRBJ2-6; V gene: TRBV11-3; clone size: NA; D gene: TRBD1; CDR3 protein: CASSSAPLGQLSGANVLTF; CDR3 DNA: TGTGCCAGCAGCTCAGCCCCTCTGGGACAGCTCTCTGGGGCCAACGTCCTGACTTTC
J gene: TRBJ1-5; V gene: TRBV7-2; clone size: NA; D gene: NA; CDR3 protein: CASGGVTQPQHF; CDR3 DNA: TGTGCCAGCGGAGGGGTCACTCAGCCCCAGCATTTT
J gene: TRBJ1-3; V gene: TRBV4-3; clone size: NA; D gene: TRBD1; CDR3 protein: CASSQTHGTASGNTIYF; CDR3 DNA: TGCGCCAGCAGCCAGACCCATGGGACAGCCTCTGGAAACACCATATATTTT
J gene: TRBJ1-3; V gene: TRBV19; clone size: NA; D gene: NA; CDR3 protein: CASKPVNSGNTIYF; CDR3 DNA: TGTGCCTCAAAACCAGTCAACTCTGGAAACACCATATATTTT
J gene: TRBJ1-3; V gene: TRBV19; clone size: NA; D gene: NA; CDR3 protein: CASMDLGSVSGNTIYF; CDR3 DNA: TGTGCCAGTATGGATCTGGGGAGTGTCTCTGGAAACACCATATATTTT
J gene: TRBJ2-7; V gene: TRBV4-3; clone size: NA; D gene: TRBD2; CDR3 protein: CASSQVLVSGGIYEQYF; CDR3 DNA: TGCGCCAGCAGCCAAGTACTGGTTAGCGGGGGGATCTACGAGCAGTACTTC
J gene: TRBJ2-5; V gene: TRBV5-4; clone size: NA; D gene: NA; CDR3 protein: CASSLGTQETQYF; CDR3 DNA: TGTGCCAGCAGCTTGGGGACTCAAGAGACCCAGTACTTC
J gene: TRBJ2-1; V gene: TRBV7-6; clone size: NA; D gene: TRBD1; CDR3 protein: CASSPRDRGVNEQFF; CDR3 DNA: TGTGCCAGCAGCCCGAGGGACAGGGGGGTCAATGAGCAGTTCTTC
J gene: TRBJ1-4; V gene: TRBV19; clone size: NA; D gene: NA; CDR3 protein: CASRVQGTNEKLFF; CDR3 DNA: TGTGCCAGTAGGGTACAGGGAACTAATGAAAAACTGTTTTTT
J gene: TRBJ2-3; V gene: TRBV4-1; clone size: NA; D gene: NA; CDR3 protein: CASSQDLDSYTDTQYF; CDR3 DNA: TGCGCCAGCAGCCAAGATCTGGACAGCTACACAGATACGCAGTATTTT
J gene: TRBJ2-1; V gene: TRBV6-5; clone size: NA; D gene: TRBD1; CDR3 protein: CASSLRDRFSEQFF; CDR3 DNA: TGTGCCAGCAGCCTCCGGGACAGGTTCTCTGAGCAGTTCTTC
J gene: TRBJ2-1; V gene: TRBV20-1; clone size: NA; D gene: NA; CDR3 protein: CSAIIWSEQFF; CDR3 DNA: TGCAGTGCTATTATTTGGAGTGAGCAGTTCTTC
J gene: TRBJ1-3; V gene: TRBV16; clone size: NA; D gene: TRBD1; CDR3 protein: CASSQRTGTGNTIYF; CDR3 DNA: TGTGCCAGCAGCCAAAGGACAGGGACTGGAAACACCATATATTTT
J gene: TRBJ1-1; V gene: TRBV9; clone size: few; D gene: TRBD1; CDR3 protein: CASSTTGGTEAFF; CDR3 DNA: TGTGCCAGCAGCACGACAGGGGGGACTGAAGCTTTCTTT
J gene: TRBJ2-2; V gene: TRBV19; clone size: NA; D gene: NA; CDR3 protein: CASSIPGALGELFF; CDR3 DNA: TGTGCCAGTAGTATCCCAGGGGCGCTCGGGGAGCTGTTTTTT
J gene: TRBJ1-1; V gene: TRBV18; clone size: NA; D gene: TRBD1; CDR3 protein: CASSLQGGENTEAFF; CDR3 DNA: TGTGCCAGCTCACTACAGGGGGGAGAAAACACTGAAGCTTTCTTT
J gene: TRBJ2-5; V gene: TRBV5-1; clone size: NA; D gene: NA; CDR3 protein: CASSLDTQETQYF; CDR3 DNA: TGCGCCAGCAGCTTGGACACGCAAGAGACCCAGTACTTC
J gene: TRBJ2-2; V gene: TRBV18; clone size: NA; D gene: TRBD1; CDR3 protein: CASSDGTGTRRNTGELFF; CDR3 DNA: TGTGCCAGCTCAGATGGGACAGGGACACGCAGGAACACCGGGGAGCTGTTTTTT
J gene: TRBJ2-4; V gene: TRBV2; clone size: NA; D gene: NA; CDR3 protein: CASSKGILGNIQYF; CDR3 DNA: TGTGCCAGCAGTAAGGGGATACTCGGCAACATTCAGTACTTC
J gene: TRBJ2-7; V gene: TRBV4-3; clone size: NA; D gene: TRBD1; CDR3 protein: CASSQDTPRGGQSYEQYF; CDR3 DNA: TGCGCCAGCAGCCAAGATACCCCGCGAGGGGGCCAGTCCTACGAGCAGTACTTC
J gene: TRBJ2-3; V gene: TRBV5-1; clone size: few; D gene: TRBD2; CDR3 protein: CASSFRTSGYTDTQYF; CDR3 DNA: TGCGCCAGCAGCTTTCGGACTAGCGGGTACACAGATACGCAGTATTTT
J gene: TRBJ1-3; V gene: TRBV9; clone size: NA; D gene: NA; CDR3 protein: CASSQGYEGNTIYF; CDR3 DNA: TGTGCCAGCAGCCAGGGATATGAAGGAAACACCATATATTTT
J gene: TRBJ1-2; V gene: TRBV9; clone size: NA; D gene: NA; CDR3 protein: CASSQNYGYTF; CDR3 DNA: TGTGCCAGCAGCCAAAACTATGGCTACACCTTC
J gene: TRBJ1-1; V gene: TRBV11-2; clone size: NA; D gene: NA; CDR3 protein: CASSSLQGMNTEAFF; CDR3 DNA: TGTGCCAGCAGCTCGTTACAGGGCATGAACACTGAAGCTTTCTTT
J gene: TRBJ1-1; V gene: TRBV11-2; clone size: once; D gene: NA; CDR3 protein: CASSLALNTEAFF; CDR3 DNA: TGTGCCAGCAGCTTAGCATTGAACACTGAAGCTTTCTTT
J gene: TRBJ1-1; V gene: TRBV11-2; clone size: NA; D gene: NA; CDR3 protein: CASSFSDGVNTEAFF; CDR3 DNA: TGTGCCAGCAGCTTTTCTGACGGGGTCAACACTGAAGCTTTCTTT
J gene: TRBJ2-1; V gene: TRBV9; clone size: NA; D gene: TRBD1; CDR3 protein: CASSVDRGHDEQFF; CDR3 DNA: TGTGCCAGCAGCGTCGACAGGGGGCATGATGAGCAGTTCTTC
J gene: TRBJ1-5; V gene: TRBV9; clone size: NA; D gene: TRBD1; CDR3 protein: CASSASGGAGGQPQHF; CDR3 DNA: TGTGCCAGCAGCGCTTCAGGGGGCGCAGGGGGTCAGCCCCAGCATTTT
J gene: TRBJ2-3; V gene: TRBV5-6; clone size: NA; D gene: TRBD2; CDR3 protein: CASSFGGGADTQYF; CDR3 DNA: TGTGCCAGCAGCTTCGGCGGGGGTGCAGATACGCAGTATTTT
J gene: TRBJ2-3; V gene: TRBV6-6; clone size: NA; D gene: TRBD2; CDR3 protein: CASSSGTSGVTDTQYF; CDR3 DNA: TGTGCCAGCAGTTCCGGGACTAGCGGGGTCACAGATACGCAGTATTTT
J gene: TRBJ1-1; V gene: TRBV19; clone size: once; D gene: NA; CDR3 protein: CASSGGYTEAFF; CDR3 DNA: TGTGCCAGTAGTGGGGGGTACACTGAAGCTTTCTTT
J gene: TRBJ2-3; V gene: TRBV7-9; clone size: NA; D gene: TRBD2; CDR3 protein: CASSLRGGRADTQYF; CDR3 DNA: TGTGCCAGCAGCTTACGGGGGGGCCGCGCAGATACGCAGTATTTT
J gene: TRBJ2-5; V gene: TRBV4-3; clone size: NA; D gene: TRBD1; CDR3 protein: CASSQDLAGGQETQYF; CDR3 DNA: TGCGCCAGCAGCCAAGATTTAGCAGGGGGCCAAGAGACCCAGTACTTC
J gene: TRBJ1-1; V gene: TRBV29-1; clone size: NA; D gene: TRBD1; CDR3 protein: CSAETGVNTEAFF; CDR3 DNA: TGCAGCGCTGAGACAGGGGTGAACACTGAAGCTTTCTTT
J gene: TRBJ1-2; V gene: TRBV15; clone size: NA; D gene: NA; CDR3 protein: CATSPTGTNYGYTF; CDR3 DNA: TGTGCCACCAGCCCAACAGGTACTAACTATGGCTACACCTTC
J gene: TRBJ2-2; V gene: TRBV7-9; clone size: once; D gene: TRBD1; CDR3 protein: CASSRDRVDTGELFF; CDR3 DNA: TGTGCCAGCAGTCGGGACAGGGTGGACACCGGGGAGCTGTTTTTT
J gene: TRBJ1-5; V gene: TRBV7-9; clone size: NA; D gene: TRBD1; CDR3 protein: CASSPGTAGNQPQHF; CDR3 DNA: TGTGCCAGCAGCCCCGGGACAGCGGGTAATCAGCCCCAGCATTTT
J gene: TRBJ2-2; V gene: TRBV9; clone size: NA; D gene: TRBD2; CDR3 protein: CASSAGAGDNTGELFF; CDR3 DNA: TGTGCCAGCAGTGCGGGAGCGGGGGATAACACCGGGGAGCTGTTTTTT
J gene: TRBJ1-1; V gene: TRBV2; clone size: NA; D gene: TRBD1; CDR3 protein: CASSLGQGNTEAFF; CDR3 DNA: TGTGCCAGCAGCCTGGGACAGGGGAACACTGAAGCTTTCTTT
J gene: TRBJ1-6; V gene: TRBV19; clone size: NA; D gene: NA; CDR3 protein: CASSTGGSLHF; CDR3 DNA: TGTGCCAGTAGTACGGGGGGCTCCCTCCACTTT
J gene: TRBJ1-4; V gene: TRBV7-2; clone size: NA; D gene: NA; CDR3 protein: CASSRKGDEKLFF; CDR3 DNA: TGTGCCAGCAGCCGCAAGGGGGATGAAAAACTGTTTTTT
J gene: TRBJ1-1; V gene: TRBV9; clone size: NA; D gene: NA; CDR3 protein: CASSVGEGRSLGNTEAFF; CDR3 DNA: TGTGCCAGCAGCGTAGGGGAGGGCCGATCCCTGGGAAACACTGAAGCTTTCTTT
J gene: TRBJ1-4; V gene: TRBV5-4; clone size: NA; D gene: TRBD1; CDR3 protein: CASSWDRAREKLFF; CDR3 DNA: TGTGCCAGCAGCTGGGACAGGGCCAGGGAAAAACTGTTTTTT